The TCR beta chain described here comes from a study of blood T cell repertoires in COVID-19. The V and J ends lost 4 bases and 2 bases respectively, with 20 bases between them. CDR3 length equals 17 residues. Germline-derived CDR1 and CDR2 are SNHLY and FYNNEI. The assay was immunoSEQ multiplex PCR, and TCRdb's table has in-frame clones only and misses some. The sample has 150,000 to 200,000 clones, roughly 86% seen once. Sequencing was performed on peripheral blood. The TCR was taken from a woman older than 75 in a cohort sampled during active or convalescent COVID-19. The chain links TRBV2 to TRBJ1-2, with D tentatively TRBD1 (6 bases). CDR3: CASSGPTYRVSNYGYTF. CDR3 DNA sequence: TGTGCCAGCAGTGGACCAACATACAGGGTTAGCAACTATGGCTACACCTTC. Using reference TRBV2 and TRBJ1-2 for the parts outside the CDR3, the full variable domain is EPEVTQTPSHQVTQMGQEVILRCVPISNHLYFYWYRQILGQKVEFLVSFYNNEISEKSEIFDDQFSVERPDGSNFTLKIRSTKLEDSAMYFCASSGPTYRVSNYGYTFGSGTRLTVV.